This T cell receptor (beta chain) was recovered during a study of cytotoxic CD8 clonotypes in ibrutinib-treated CLL. Only in-frame clones appear in the TCRdb table, and some are missing; sequencing was by immunoSEQ multiplex PCR. This repertoire shows roughly 63,000 clones, approximately 57% found once; its top ten account for roughly 14%. V was trimmed by 0 bases and J by 2 bases, leaving 5 bases between them. The CDR3 spans 15 residues. The germline CDR1 and CDR2 sequences are MNHEY and SVGAGI. There are a few counts of this clone. Material: PBMCs, obtained after 12 months of ibrutinib treatment. This sequence joins TRBV6-5 and TRBJ2-6, with D hard to call. The sequence was obtained from a human donor with chronic lymphocytic leukemia. CDR3 sequence (DNA): TGTGCCAGCAGTTACTCCTGGGCTGGGGCCAACGTCCTGACTTTC. Protein: CASSYSWAGANVLTF.